The rows below give T cell receptor beta chains drawn from one sample of a study of T cell responses to AZD1222 COVID-19 vaccine. Profiling relied on immunoSEQ multiplex PCR, and the TCRdb table lists in-frame clones only, not all of them. The data contain roughly 97,000 clones, approximately 88% of them seen just once; the ten biggest clones take up about 8.7%. The source material was peripheral blood, sampled on day 0 of AZD1222 vaccination. Receptors originate from an adult in good health. Both conserved end residues are part of each CDR3. A D gene is named only where the DNA matches it firmly. Expanded clones get a size class; other rows say once, few or many, or leave the size out.

TRBV7-9	TRBJ2-7	-	TRBD1	TGTGCCAGCAGCTTAGGGACAGGAGTCTACGAGCAGTACTTC	CASSLGTGVYEQYF
TRBV19	TRBJ2-1	-	TRBD2	TGTGCCAGTAGTATGGTAGCGGGAGGGACCCGTTCCTACAATGAGCAGTTCTTC	CASSMVAGGTRSYNEQFF
TRBV12-3/TRBV12-4	TRBJ1-6	-	-	TGTGCCAGCAGTAAAGAATGGTCACCCCTCCACTTT	CASSKEWSPLHF
TRBV5-1	TRBJ2-7	-	-	TGCGCCAGCAGCCCAAGTGGGACTGACGAGCAGTACTTC	CASSPSGTDEQYF
TRBV6-2/TRBV6-3	TRBJ2-1	-	TRBD2	TGTGCCAGCAGTTTGACTAGCGGGGGGTTCTCCTACAATGAGCAGTTCTTC	CASSLTSGGFSYNEQFF
TRBV7-2	TRBJ1-4	-	-	TGTGCCAGCAGCCCCGCGGGCCGCGCAACTAATGAAAAACTGTTTTTT	CASSPAGRATNEKLFF
TRBV7-9	TRBJ2-7	-	TRBD1	TGTGCCAGCAGTCGACCGGACAGGGGGGACTACGAGCAGTACTTC	CASSRPDRGDYEQYF
TRBV5-8	TRBJ1-3	few	-	TGTGCCAGCAGCGAGGGTCGCTTTAGGAACACCATATATTTT	CASSEGRFRNTIYF
TRBV23-1	TRBJ1-3	few	-	TGCGCCAGCAGAGGTTCCGGGGGGGTGTTTCCCACCATATATTTT	CASRGSGGVFPTIYF
TRBV28	TRBJ2-6	-	TRBD1	TGTGCCAGCAGTTTGCCCTACAGGGGCTCTGGGGCCAACGTCCTGACTTTC	CASSLPYRGSGANVLTF
TRBV25-1	TRBJ2-1	few	TRBD1	TGTGCCAGCAGTGACTACAGGGGGCTTAGTGAGCAGTTCTTC	CASSDYRGLSEQFF
TRBV9	TRBJ2-3	-	TRBD2	TGTGCCAGCAGCGGCCTTAGCGGGGGTGCCACAGATACGCAGTATTTT	CASSGLSGGATDTQYF
TRBV7-9	TRBJ2-1	-	-	TGTGCCAGCAGCCCAGACTCCTCACCTAATGAGCAGTTCTTC	CASSPDSSPNEQFF
TRBV4-2	TRBJ2-5	-	TRBD2	TGTGCCAGCAGCCAAGATTTTACTAGCGGACAAGAGACCCAGTACTTC	CASSQDFTSGQETQYF
TRBV2	TRBJ1-1	once	TRBD1	TGTGCCAGCAGCACACCAGGGACAGGGGTTTTTCTGAACACTGAAGCTTTCTTT	CASSTPGTGVFLNTEAFF
TRBV25-1	TRBJ1-1	once	-	TGTGCCAGCAGTGTTCCGACAGGCATGAACACTGAAGCTTTCTTT	CASSVPTGMNTEAFF
TRBV27	TRBJ2-1	-	TRBD2	TGTGCCAGCAGTTTATACCTAGCGGGAGGCCATGAGCAGTTCTTC	CASSLYLAGGHEQFF
TRBV5-1	TRBJ2-2	-	TRBD1	TGCGCCAGCAGCTTCCTGACAGGGGGCCACACCGGGGAGCTGTTTTTT	CASSFLTGGHTGELFF
TRBV27	TRBJ2-7	-	TRBD1	TGTGCCAGCAGTTTAGGCAGGGGGTCGGGGGAGCAGTACTTC	CASSLGRGSGEQYF
TRBV6-1	TRBJ1-1	once	-	TGTGCCAGCACTGAAGGGTACTCGAACACTGAAGCTTTCTTT	CASTEGYSNTEAFF
TRBV13	TRBJ2-2	-	-	TGTGCCAGCAGCTTAGGGCCCACCGGGGAGCTGTTTTTT	CASSLGPTGELFF
TRBV28	TRBJ1-5	-	-	TGTGCCAGCAGTTCCATCCTCCGTAGATATAGCAATCAGCCCCAGCATTTT	CASSSILRRYSNQPQHF
TRBV27	TRBJ2-1	-	-	TGTGCCAGCAGTTTATTCCAGGGTAGGAATGAGCAGTTCTTC	CASSLFQGRNEQFF
TRBV27	TRBJ2-7	-	TRBD1	TGTGCCAGCAGTTTCAGCAGGGGGCTCCGCTACGAGCAGTACTTC	CASSFSRGLRYEQYF
TRBV6-5	TRBJ1-1	once	-	TGTGCCAGCAGTAAGGGACGGTTGAACACTGAAGCTTTCTTT	CASSKGRLNTEAFF
TRBV6-1	TRBJ1-1	-	TRBD1	TGTGCCAGCAGTGAAGGATGGGGACAGGGACTGAACACTGAAGCTTTCTTT	CASSEGWGQGLNTEAFF
TRBV6-5	TRBJ2-5	-	TRBD2	TGTGCCAGCAGTCCCCGGAGGGAGGGGCAGAAGACCCAGTACTTC	CASSPRREGQKTQYF
TRBV18	TRBJ2-1	-	-	TGTGCCAGCTCACCCGGGATGTACAATGAGCAGTTCTTC	CASSPGMYNEQFF
TRBV5-1	TRBJ2-7	-	TRBD2	TGCGCCAGCAGCAACGGGGGGAGCTCCTACGAGCAGTACTTC	CASSNGGSSYEQYF
TRBV7-8	TRBJ1-3	-	-	TGTGCCAGCAGCTTAGCGCGAGGAGGGTTTAGTAGATACACCATATATTTT	CASSLARGGFSRYTIYF
TRBV28	TRBJ1-2	once	-	TGTGCCAGCAGCTCCGTCTACCCCGCTAACTATGGCTACACCTTC	CASSSVYPANYGYTF
TRBV6-2/TRBV6-3	TRBJ2-7	-	TRBD2	TGTGCCAGCAGTTACGGGACTAGCGGCTACGAGCAGTACTTC	CASSYGTSGYEQYF
TRBV28	TRBJ2-4	-	-	TGTGCCAGCAGTTACCAGGGCAGAGAGGTGATTCAGTACTTC	CASSYQGREVIQYF
TRBV5-1	TRBJ1-6	-	-	TGCGCCAGCAGCCCGTCTGGACTCAGCAACTCAAACAATTCACCCCTCCACTTT	CASSPSGLSNSNNSPLHF
TRBV19	TRBJ2-5	-	-	TGTGCCAGTAGTAAAGGCCGAGAGACCCAGTACTTC	CASSKGRETQYF
TRBV3-1/TRBV3-2	TRBJ1-4	-	-	TGTGCCAGCACTTCCCGACTCAGGGACCCTAATGAAAAACTGTTTTTT	CASTSRLRDPNEKLFF
TRBV18	TRBJ2-2	-	-	TGTGCCAGCTCACTAACGAGGGATGGCGGGGAGCTGTTTTTT	CASSLTRDGGELFF